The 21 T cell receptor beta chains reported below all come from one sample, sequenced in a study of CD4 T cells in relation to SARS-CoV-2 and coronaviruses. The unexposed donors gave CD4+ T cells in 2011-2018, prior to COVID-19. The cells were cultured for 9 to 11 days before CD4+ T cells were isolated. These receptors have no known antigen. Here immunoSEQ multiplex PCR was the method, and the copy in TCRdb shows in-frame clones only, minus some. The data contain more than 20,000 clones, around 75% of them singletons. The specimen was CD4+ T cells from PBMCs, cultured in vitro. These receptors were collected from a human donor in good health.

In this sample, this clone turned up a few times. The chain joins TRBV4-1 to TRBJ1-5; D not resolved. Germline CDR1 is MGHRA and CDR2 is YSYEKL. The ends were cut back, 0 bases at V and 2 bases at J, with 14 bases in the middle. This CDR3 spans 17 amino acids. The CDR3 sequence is CASSQDLVTPGNQPQHF. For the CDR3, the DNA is TGCGCCAGCAGCCAAGATCTGGTCACCCCCGGCAATCAGCCCCAGCATTTT.

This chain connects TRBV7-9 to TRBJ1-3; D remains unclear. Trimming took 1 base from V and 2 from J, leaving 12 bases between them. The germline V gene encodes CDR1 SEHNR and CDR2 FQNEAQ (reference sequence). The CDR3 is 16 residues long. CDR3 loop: CASSLGPRHTGNTIYF. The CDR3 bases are TGTGCCAGCAGCTTAGGTCCCAGACATACTGGAAACACCATATATTTT.

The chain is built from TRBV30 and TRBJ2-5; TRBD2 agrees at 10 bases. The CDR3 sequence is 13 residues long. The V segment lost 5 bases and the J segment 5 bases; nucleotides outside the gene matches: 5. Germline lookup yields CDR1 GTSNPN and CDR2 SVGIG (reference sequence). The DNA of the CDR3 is TGTGCCTGGCTAGCGGGAGCAATGGAGACCCAGTACTTC. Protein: CAWLAGAMETQYF.

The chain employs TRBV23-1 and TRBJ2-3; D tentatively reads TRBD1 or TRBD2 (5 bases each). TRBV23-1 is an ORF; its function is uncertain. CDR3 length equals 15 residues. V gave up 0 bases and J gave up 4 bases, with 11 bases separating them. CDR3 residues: CASSQSRGMADTQYF. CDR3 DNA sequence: TGCGCCAGCAGTCAATCGAGGGGCATGGCAGATACGCAGTATTTT.

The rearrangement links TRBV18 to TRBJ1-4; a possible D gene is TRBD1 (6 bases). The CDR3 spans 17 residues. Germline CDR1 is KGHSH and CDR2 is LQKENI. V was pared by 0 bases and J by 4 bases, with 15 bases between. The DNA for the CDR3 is TGTGCCAGCTCACCACCCTGGGGTGGGACACATAATGAAAAACTGTTTTTT. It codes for CASSPPWGGTHNEKLFF.

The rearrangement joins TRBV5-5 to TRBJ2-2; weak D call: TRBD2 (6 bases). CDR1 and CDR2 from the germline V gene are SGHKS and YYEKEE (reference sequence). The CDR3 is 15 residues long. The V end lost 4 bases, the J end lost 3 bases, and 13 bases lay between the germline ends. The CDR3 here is CASSLLASDTGELFF. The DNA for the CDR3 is TGTGCCAGCAGCCTCCTAGCTAGCGACACCGGGGAGCTGTTTTTT.

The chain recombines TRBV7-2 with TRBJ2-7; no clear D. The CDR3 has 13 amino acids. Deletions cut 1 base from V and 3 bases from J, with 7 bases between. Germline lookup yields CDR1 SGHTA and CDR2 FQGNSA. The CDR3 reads CASSLEIFYEQYF. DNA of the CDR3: TGTGCCAGCAGCTTAGAAATTTTCTACGAGCAGTACTTC.

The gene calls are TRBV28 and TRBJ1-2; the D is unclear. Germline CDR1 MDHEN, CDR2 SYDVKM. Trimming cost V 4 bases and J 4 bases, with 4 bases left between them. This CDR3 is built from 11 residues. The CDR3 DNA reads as TGTGCCAGCAGTTCAGCCTATGGCTACACCTTC. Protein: CASSSAYGYTF.

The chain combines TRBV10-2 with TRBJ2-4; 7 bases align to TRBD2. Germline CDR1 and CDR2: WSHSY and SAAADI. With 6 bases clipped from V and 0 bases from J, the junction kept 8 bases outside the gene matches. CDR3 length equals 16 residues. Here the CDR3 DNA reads TGCGCCAGCAGCGAGGCTGAGCGGGAAGCCAAAAACATTCAGTACTTC. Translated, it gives CASSEAEREAKNIQYF.

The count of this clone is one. The CDR3 is CASSTRDRGEYEQYF. The CDR3 DNA sequence: TGTGCCAGCAGCACTAGGGACAGGGGGGAATACGAGCAGTACTTC. V gene TRBV7-6 combines with J gene TRBJ2-7; 11 bases are a match to TRBD1. The CDR3 totals 15 residues. CDR1 and CDR2 (germline): SGHVS, FNYEAQ. With 5 bases clipped from V and 4 bases from J, the junction kept 7 bases outside the gene matches.

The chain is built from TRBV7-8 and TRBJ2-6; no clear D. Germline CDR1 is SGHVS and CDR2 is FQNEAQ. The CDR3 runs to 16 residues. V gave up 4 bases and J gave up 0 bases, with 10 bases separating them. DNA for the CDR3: TGTGCCAGCAGCTCCGGACCGCTCTCTGGGGCCAACGTCCTGACTTTC. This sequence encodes CASSSGPLSGANVLTF.

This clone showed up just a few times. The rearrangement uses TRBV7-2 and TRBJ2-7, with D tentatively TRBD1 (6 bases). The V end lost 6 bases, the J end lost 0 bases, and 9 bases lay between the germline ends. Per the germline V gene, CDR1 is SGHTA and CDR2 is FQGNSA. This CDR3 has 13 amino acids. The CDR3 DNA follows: TGTGCCAGCAGTAGGGGGAACTCCTACGAGCAGTACTTC. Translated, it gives CASSRGNSYEQYF.

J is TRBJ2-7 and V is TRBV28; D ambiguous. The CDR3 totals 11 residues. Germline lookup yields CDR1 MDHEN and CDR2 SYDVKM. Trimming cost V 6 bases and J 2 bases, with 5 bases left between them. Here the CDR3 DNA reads TGTGCCAGCAGCCGAACCTACGAGCAGTACTTC. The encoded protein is CASSRTYEQYF. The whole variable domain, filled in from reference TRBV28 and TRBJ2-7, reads DVKVTQSSRYLVKRTGEKVFLECVQDMDHENMFWYRQDPGLGLRLIYFSYDVKMKEKGDIPEGYSVSREKKERFSLILESASTNQTSMYLCASSRTYEQYFGPGTRLTVT.

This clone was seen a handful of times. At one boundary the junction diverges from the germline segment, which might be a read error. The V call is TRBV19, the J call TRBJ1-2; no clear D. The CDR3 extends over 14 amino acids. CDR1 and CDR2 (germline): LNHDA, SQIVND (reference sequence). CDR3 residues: CASTIQLANYGYTF. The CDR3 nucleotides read TGTGCCAGTACTATACAGTTAGCTAACTATGGCTACACCTTC.

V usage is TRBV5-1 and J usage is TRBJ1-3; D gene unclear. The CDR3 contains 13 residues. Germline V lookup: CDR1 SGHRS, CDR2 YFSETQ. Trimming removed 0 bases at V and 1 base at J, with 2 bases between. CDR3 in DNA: TGCGCCAGCAGCTTGGGATCTGGAAACACCATATATTTT. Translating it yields CASSLGSGNTIYF. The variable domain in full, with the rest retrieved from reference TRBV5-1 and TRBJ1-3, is KAGVTQTPRYLIKTRGQQVTLSCSPISGHRSVSWYQQTPGQGLQFLFEYFSETQRNKGNFPGRFSGRQFSNSRSEMNVSTLELGDSALYLCASSLGSGNTIYFGEGSWLTVV.

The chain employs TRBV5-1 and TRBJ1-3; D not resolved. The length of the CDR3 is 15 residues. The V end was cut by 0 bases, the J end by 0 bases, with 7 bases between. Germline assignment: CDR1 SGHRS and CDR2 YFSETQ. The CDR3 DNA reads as TGCGCCAGCAGCTTGGCGGGGTACTCTGGAAACACCATATATTTT. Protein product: CASSLAGYSGNTIYF.

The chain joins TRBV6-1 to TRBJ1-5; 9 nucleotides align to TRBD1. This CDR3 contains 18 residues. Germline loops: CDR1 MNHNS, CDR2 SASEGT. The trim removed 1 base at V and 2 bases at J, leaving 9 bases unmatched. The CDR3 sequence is CASSEEDRGPKGNQPQHF. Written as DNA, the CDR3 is TGTGCCAGCAGTGAAGAGGACAGGGGCCCGAAGGGCAATCAGCCCCAGCATTTT.

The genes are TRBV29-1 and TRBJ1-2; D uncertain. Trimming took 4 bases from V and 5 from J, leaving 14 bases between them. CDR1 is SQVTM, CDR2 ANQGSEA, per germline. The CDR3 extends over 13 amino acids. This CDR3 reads CSVGYSLDYGYTF. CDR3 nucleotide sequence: TGCAGCGTTGGTTACAGCCTGGATTATGGCTACACCTTC.

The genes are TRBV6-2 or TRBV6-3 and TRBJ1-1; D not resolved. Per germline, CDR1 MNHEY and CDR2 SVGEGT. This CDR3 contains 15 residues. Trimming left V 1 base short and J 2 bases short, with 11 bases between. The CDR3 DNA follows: TGTGCCAGCAGTTACTACACCACGGGAAACACTGAAGCTTTCTTT. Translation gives CASSYYTTGNTEAFF.

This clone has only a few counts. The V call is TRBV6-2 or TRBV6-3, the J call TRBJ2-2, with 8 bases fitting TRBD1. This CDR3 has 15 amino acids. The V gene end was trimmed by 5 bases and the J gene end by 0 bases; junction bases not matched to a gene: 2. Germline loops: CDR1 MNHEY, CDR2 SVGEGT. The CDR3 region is CASSATGANTGELFF. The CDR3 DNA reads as TGTGCCAGCAGTGCGACAGGGGCGAACACCGGGGAGCTGTTTTTT.

CDR3 DNA sequence: TGTGCCAGCAGCGTAGTAGGACAGGGGCCAGAGACCCAGTACTTC. Residues: CASSVVGQGPETQYF. The rearrangement joins TRBV9 to TRBJ2-5; the match to TRBD1 covers 9 bases. This CDR3 comprises 15 residues. Germline V lookup: CDR1 SGDLS, CDR2 YYNGEE. J was trimmed by 4 bases and V by 0 bases; bases with no gene match: 4.